The rows below give T cell receptor beta chains drawn from one sample of a study of control samples from healthy donors and cancer patients. TCRdb keeps only in-frame clones here, not all; method: immunoSEQ multiplex PCR. Of more than 150,000 clones detected, about 93% appear once; the ten largest clones hold roughly 1.5%. Sequencing was done on a sample of blood. The receptors derive from a man aged 18 to 35 in good health. CDR3s include the opening cysteine and the closing phenylalanine or tryptophan. Each record gives: V gene, J gene, CDR3 length, clone size, D gene, CDR3 DNA, CDR3 protein. A D gene is named only where the DNA matches it firmly. Part of the rows lack a size; the others show once, few, many or a class for expanded clones.

v_call: TRBV5-1; j_call: TRBJ1-2; cdr3_length: 14; clone_size: -; d_call: TRBD1; cdr3_nt: TGCGCCAGCAGAGATGGACAGGGGGGCGATGGCTACACCTTC; cdr3_aa: CASRDGQGGDGYTF
v_call: TRBV4-1; j_call: TRBJ2-7; cdr3_length: 15; clone_size: few; d_call: -; cdr3_nt: TGCGCCAGCTCCCTGGACTTTTTCAACGCCTACGAGCAGTACTTC; cdr3_aa: CASSLDFFNAYEQYF
v_call: TRBV3-1/TRBV3-2; j_call: TRBJ2-4; cdr3_length: 11; clone_size: -; d_call: -; cdr3_nt: TGTGCCAGCAGCCAAGAGGGCTCCAAGTACTTC; cdr3_aa: CASSQEGSKYF
v_call: TRBV6-5; j_call: TRBJ1-3; cdr3_length: 15; clone_size: -; d_call: -; cdr3_nt: TGTGCCAGCAGTTACTCAAGCCTCTCTGGAAACACCATATATTTT; cdr3_aa: CASSYSSLSGNTIYF
v_call: TRBV5-1; j_call: TRBJ2-1; cdr3_length: 15; clone_size: -; d_call: TRBD1; cdr3_nt: TGCGCCAGCAGCTTGGTTGGGACAGGGAACAATGAGCAGTTCTTC; cdr3_aa: CASSLVGTGNNEQFF
v_call: TRBV19; j_call: TRBJ2-3; cdr3_length: 12; clone_size: -; d_call: -; cdr3_nt: TGTGCCAGTAATATGGGCTGGGATACGCAGTATTTT; cdr3_aa: CASNMGWDTQYF
v_call: TRBV27; j_call: TRBJ1-3; cdr3_length: 16; clone_size: -; d_call: -; cdr3_nt: TGTGCCAGCAGTTTATCGGTGGCCCCCTCTGGAAACACCATATATTTT; cdr3_aa: CASSLSVAPSGNTIYF
v_call: TRBV18; j_call: TRBJ1-1; cdr3_length: 15; clone_size: -; d_call: -; cdr3_nt: TGTGCCAGCTCACCAACGGGGGATGGGAGCACTGAAGCTTTCTTT; cdr3_aa: CASSPTGDGSTEAFF
v_call: TRBV6-4; j_call: TRBJ1-4; cdr3_length: 14; clone_size: -; d_call: -; cdr3_nt: TGTGCCAGCTTTGAGAGCCGGGCTAATGAAAAACTGTTTTTT; cdr3_aa: CASFESRANEKLFF
v_call: TRBV7-9; j_call: TRBJ2-7; cdr3_length: 14; clone_size: few; d_call: TRBD1; cdr3_nt: TGTGCCAGCAGGAAGGGGACAGACTCCTACGAGCAGTACTTC; cdr3_aa: CASRKGTDSYEQYF
v_call: TRBV5-1; j_call: TRBJ1-6; cdr3_length: 19; clone_size: few; d_call: -; cdr3_nt: TGCGCCAGCAGCTTGGCAGGCGGGGGTCCCCTCTCCTATAATTCACCCCTCCACTTT; cdr3_aa: CASSLAGGGPLSYNSPLHF
v_call: TRBV5-8; j_call: TRBJ2-3; cdr3_length: 16; clone_size: -; d_call: TRBD2; cdr3_nt: TGTGCCAGCAGCATCGAAACGGGAGGCCAGGCAGATACGCAGTATTTT; cdr3_aa: CASSIETGGQADTQYF
v_call: TRBV14; j_call: TRBJ2-1; cdr3_length: 17; clone_size: -; d_call: -; cdr3_nt: TGTGCCAGCAGCCAAAACCCAGGGAGACCTGGCTACAATGAGCAGTTCTTC; cdr3_aa: CASSQNPGRPGYNEQFF
v_call: TRBV27; j_call: TRBJ2-7; cdr3_length: 15; clone_size: -; d_call: -; cdr3_nt: TGTGCCAGCAGTTTGACTATGAATTCCGCCTACGAGCAGTACTTC; cdr3_aa: CASSLTMNSAYEQYF
v_call: TRBV28; j_call: TRBJ2-7; cdr3_length: 14; clone_size: -; d_call: TRBD1; cdr3_nt: TGTGCCAGCAGGGGCCCCGGGACAGGGGCCGAGCAGTACTTC; cdr3_aa: CASRGPGTGAEQYF
v_call: TRBV7-2; j_call: TRBJ1-2; cdr3_length: 15; clone_size: -; d_call: -; cdr3_nt: TGTGCCAGCAGCTCCTCGTCGGGGACTACGGAAGGCTACACCTTC; cdr3_aa: CASSSSSGTTEGYTF
v_call: TRBV27; j_call: TRBJ1-1; cdr3_length: 13; clone_size: -; d_call: TRBD1; cdr3_nt: TGTGCCAGCGAGGGGACAGGTAGGACTGAAGCTTTCTTT; cdr3_aa: CASEGTGRTEAFF
v_call: TRBV18; j_call: TRBJ2-7; cdr3_length: 15; clone_size: -; d_call: TRBD2; cdr3_nt: TGTGCCAGCTCACCACCGGGACTAGCGGGGTACGAGCAGTACTTC; cdr3_aa: CASSPPGLAGYEQYF
v_call: TRBV7-3; j_call: TRBJ2-5; cdr3_length: 13; clone_size: few; d_call: TRBD2; cdr3_nt: TGTGCCAGCTCCCTGGGAGGGGTAGAGACCCAGTACTTC; cdr3_aa: CASSLGGVETQYF
v_call: TRBV18; j_call: TRBJ2-5; cdr3_length: 14; clone_size: -; d_call: TRBD1; cdr3_nt: TGTGCCAGCTCACCCGGGACAGAGCAAGAGACCCAGTACTTC; cdr3_aa: CASSPGTEQETQYF
v_call: TRBV5-4; j_call: TRBJ1-2; cdr3_length: 16; clone_size: -; d_call: TRBD1; cdr3_nt: TGTGCCAGCAGCTGGAGTGACAGGGGGCTCTCTGATGGCTACACCTTC; cdr3_aa: CASSWSDRGLSDGYTF
v_call: TRBV27; j_call: TRBJ2-7; cdr3_length: 15; clone_size: -; d_call: -; cdr3_nt: TGTGCCAGCAGTTTAATTGGCCAGCCCTCCTACGAGCAGTACTTC; cdr3_aa: CASSLIGQPSYEQYF
v_call: TRBV28; j_call: TRBJ2-3; cdr3_length: 18; clone_size: -; d_call: TRBD2; cdr3_nt: TGTGCCAGCAGTTTACAGAGACTAGCGGGGGGTCTCACAGATACGCAGTATTTT; cdr3_aa: CASSLQRLAGGLTDTQYF
v_call: TRBV5-6; j_call: TRBJ1-1; cdr3_length: 15; clone_size: -; d_call: -; cdr3_nt: TGTGCCAGCAGCTTGGAGCAAGTTCCTAACACTGAAGCTTTCTTT; cdr3_aa: CASSLEQVPNTEAFF
v_call: TRBV5-1; j_call: TRBJ2-2; cdr3_length: 16; clone_size: -; d_call: TRBD2; cdr3_nt: TGCGCCAGCAGCTTGATCGGCGGGGGGACCACCGGGGAGCTGTTTTTT; cdr3_aa: CASSLIGGGTTGELFF
v_call: TRBV10-3; j_call: TRBJ2-2; cdr3_length: 14; clone_size: -; d_call: -; cdr3_nt: TGTGCCATCAAGCCGTACGCGAACACCGGGGAGCTGTTTTTT; cdr3_aa: CAIKPYANTGELFF
v_call: TRBV7-3; j_call: TRBJ2-5; cdr3_length: 13; clone_size: -; d_call: -; cdr3_nt: TGTGCCAGCAGCTTAAGTTTTTGGGAGACCCAGTACTTC; cdr3_aa: CASSLSFWETQYF